The 29 T cell receptor beta chains given below trace back to one sample, sequenced in a study of T cells in Graves' hyperthyroidism and ophthalmopathy. Authors of the study amplified TCR beta CDR3 regions from RNA transcripts. The HTBI primer set was used in a first-round RT-PCR of the TCR CDR3. TCRdb itself ran the multiplex PCR reads through MiXCR, one entry per CDR3 protein. The sample includes over 200,000 distinct CDR3 sequences, roughly 15% of them seen just once. The sequenced material came from blood. These TCRs come from a middle-aged woman with Graves' hyperthyroidism that later progressed to Graves' ophthalmopathy.

This clonotype was detected many times. The J gene is TRBJ1-2, the V gene TRBV11-2; 9 nucleotides line up with TRBD1. CDR1 and CDR2 from the germline V gene are SGHAT and FQNNGV. V lost 5 bases, J lost 7 bases, and 20 bases stayed unmatched. This CDR3 comprises 18 residues. CDR3 in amino acids: CASSPKVGQGEGLRGYTF. The CDR3 coding sequence is TGTGCCAGCAGCCCTAAAGTGGGACAGGGCGAGGGATTGCGTGGCTACACCTTC.

This clonotype was observed many times. The genes are TRBV10-3 and TRBJ2-3, with unresolved D. The germline CDR1 and CDR2 sequences are ENHRY and SYGVKD. Trimming cost V 2 bases and J 0 bases, with 9 bases left between them. This CDR3 is 15 amino acids long. The CDR3 bases are TGTGCCATCAGTGAGGGACCTATTAGCACAGATACGCAGTATTTT. It specifies CAISEGPISTDTQYF.

This clonotype was found many times. This chain connects TRBV28 to TRBJ2-3, with unresolved D. The CDR3 loop spans 11 amino acids. Between the trimmed V and J ends, which lost 11 bases and 0 bases, there was a span of 6 bases. Germline-derived CDR1 and CDR2 are MDHEN and SYDVKM. The CDR3 sequence is CASQSTDTQYF. The CDR3 DNA sequence: TGTGCCTCGCAGAGCACAGATACGCAGTATTTT.

With respect to this clonotype: The conserved phenylalanine or tryptophan normally closing the CDR3 is absent here, so this likely arose from a read error. The genes are TRBV4-1 and TRBJ2-1, with D tentatively TRBD2 (6 bases). In germline, CDR1 is MGHRA, CDR2 YSYEKL. The CDR3 consists of 16 residues. V was clipped by 1 base and J by 0 bases, with 10 bases between them. CDR3 sequence reads: CASSQALGSSYNEQFS. In DNA form, the CDR3 reads TGCGCCAGCAGCCAAGCTCTCGGGAGCTCCTACAATGAGCAGTTCTCC.

This clonotype occurred many times. The chain recombines TRBV3-1 with TRBJ2-5, with 12 bases aligning to TRBD2. The CDR3 totals 15 residues. Germline V gene sequence: CDR1 LGHDT, CDR2 YNNKEL (reference sequence). V shed 4 bases and J 6 bases; nucleotides not matched to a gene: 6. The CDR3 DNA follows: TGTGCCAGCAGCCGACTAGCGGGAGAGGGGAAGACCCAGTACTTC. It codes for CASSRLAGEGKTQYF.

This clonotype was found many times. The rearrangement links TRBV19 to TRBJ2-1; 7 positions match TRBD1. The CDR3 covers 17 residues. The V gene's germline CDR1 is LNHDA and CDR2 SQIVND (reference sequence). Unmatched junction bases numbered 10, after V lost 3 bases and J lost 2 bases. CDR3: CASSIAPTGWAYNEQFF. The CDR3 DNA follows: TGTGCCAGTAGTATCGCCCCGACAGGGTGGGCCTACAATGAGCAGTTCTTC.

This clonotype has at least ten counts. This rearrangement joins TRBV11-2 to TRBJ2-3, with 10 bases aligning to TRBD2. The CDR3 loop spans 18 amino acids. The germline V gene encodes CDR1 SGHAT and CDR2 FQNNGV. J lost 0 bases, V lost 0 bases, and 6 bases had no gene match. This chain's CDR3 is CASSLDSSGRRSTDTQYF. In nucleotides, the CDR3 is TGTGCCAGCAGCTTAGATTCTAGCGGGAGAAGGAGCACAGATACGCAGTATTTT. The full variable domain, with the rest looked up from reference TRBV11-2 and TRBJ2-3, is EAGVAQSPRYKIIEKRQSVAFWCNPISGHATLYWYQQILGQGPKLLIQFQNNGVVDDSQLPKDRFSAERLKGVDSTLKIQPAKLEDSAVYLCASSLDSSGRRSTDTQYFGPGTRLTVL.

At least ten counts were recorded for this clonotype. The chain is built from TRBV6-2 or TRBV6-3 and TRBJ2-1; 10 bases fit TRBD2. This CDR3 has 17 amino acids. V dropped 5 bases and J dropped 5; count of bases not matched to a gene: 12. CDR1 is MNHEY, CDR2 SVGEGT, per germline. The CDR3 reads CASSPWTSGVGDNEQFF. The CDR3 bases are TGTGCCAGCAGTCCGTGGACTAGCGGAGTTGGTGACAATGAGCAGTTCTTC.

This clonotype occurred a few times. CDR3 in amino acids: CASSLGGPHQPLHF. CDR3 bases: TGTGCCAGCAGCCTGGGGGGTCCTCATCAACCCCTCCACTTT. This chain uses TRBV6-4 with TRBJ1-6; tentative D call: TRBD1 (5 bases). Per germline, CDR1 MRHNA and CDR2 SNTAGT. Trimming pared 6 bases from V and 12 bases from J, leaving 18 bases between. The CDR3 has 14 amino acids.

This clonotype occurred many times. J is TRBJ2-3 and V is TRBV25-1; D remains ambiguous. The length of the CDR3 is 16 residues. V lost 1 base to trimming and J lost 0 bases, with 11 bases between them. Germline values: CDR1 MGHDK, CDR2 SYGVNS. Here the CDR3 reads CASSESRGVSTDTQYF. For the CDR3, the DNA is TGTGCCAGCAGTGAATCTCGCGGAGTTAGCACAGATACGCAGTATTTT. The complete variable domain, with remaining parts taken from reference TRBV25-1 and TRBJ2-3, reads EADIYQTPRYLVIGTGKKITLECSQTMGHDKMYWYQQDPGMELHLIHYSYGVNSTEKGDLSSESTVSRIRTEHFPLTLESARPSHTSQYLCASSESRGVSTDTQYFGPGTRLTVL.

The CDR3 DNA is TGTGCCAGCAGCCAGAAGCGGGCACAAGAGACCCAGTACTTC. It is translated as CASSQKRAQETQYF. This rearrangement joins TRBV3-1 to TRBJ2-5; perhaps TRBD2 as D (6 bases). The V gene lost 3 bases and the J gene lost 2 bases, with 10 bases spanning the gap. The CDR3 covers 14 residues. Germline lookup yields CDR1 LGHDT and CDR2 YNNKEL (reference sequence).

The rearrangement joins TRBV5-1 to TRBJ2-3; 7 nucleotides match TRBD2. This CDR3 spans 16 amino acids. V lost 4 bases to trimming and J lost 6 bases; unmatched junction nucleotides: 14. CDR1 is SGHRS, CDR2 YFSETQ, per germline. DNA of the CDR3: TGCGCCAGCAGCACCGGCTTGGGAGGGGCTGGGGATACGCAGTATTTT. Translating gives CASSTGLGGAGDTQYF.

V usage is TRBV3-1 and J usage is TRBJ2-7; 9 bases are shared with TRBD2. Trimming cost V 6 bases and J 2 bases; bases outside gene matches: 8. Germline lookup yields CDR1 LGHDT and CDR2 YNNKEL (reference sequence). This CDR3 contains 15 residues. The CDR3 loop reads CASSQGLAGPYEQYF. CDR3 in DNA: TGTGCCAGCAGTCAGGGACTAGCTGGTCCCTACGAGCAGTACTTC.

There are a few counts of this clonotype. The genes are TRBV19 and TRBJ2-3; D remains unclear. V dropped 3 bases and J dropped 2 bases, with 6 bases sitting between them. Germline CDR1 and CDR2: LNHDA and SQIVND (reference sequence). This CDR3 is 13 amino acids long. CDR3 DNA sequence: TGTGCCAGTAGTATCGTCTACACAGATACGCAGTATTTT. Protein sequence: CASSIVYTDTQYF.

The chain joins TRBV19 to TRBJ2-2; 8 bases fit TRBD2. The V segment lost 8 bases and the J segment 0 bases; nucleotides outside the gene matches: 5. The germline gives CDR1 LNHDA, CDR2 SQIVND (reference sequence). The CDR3 covers 15 residues. CDR3 residues: CASERERTNTGELFF. DNA of the CDR3: TGTGCCAGTGAGCGGGAGAGAACGAACACCGGGGAGCTGTTTTTT.

This clonotype was observed many times. The chain is built from TRBV2 and TRBJ2-5; TRBD1 matches at 7 bases. This CDR3 is 17 amino acids long. The germline CDR1 and CDR2 sequences are SNHLY and FYNNEI. Losses at the gene ends were 1 base for V and 0 bases for J; bases not matched to a gene: 8. This CDR3 reads CASSEEGASVYQETQYF. CDR3 DNA: TGTGCCAGCAGTGAAGAGGGGGCCTCGGTCTACCAAGAGACCCAGTACTTC.

This clonotype was counted ten times or more. This chain uses TRBV2 with TRBJ2-7; TRBD2 is a possible D gene (5 bases). The V gene's germline CDR1 is SNHLY and CDR2 FYNNEI. V lost 5 bases and J lost 4, with 15 bases in between. CDR3 length: 14 amino acids. Here the CDR3 reads CASSFHRGGYEQYF. Here the CDR3 DNA reads TGTGCCAGCAGTTTCCACCGGGGTGGATACGAGCAGTACTTC.

This clonotype has a count of ten or more. The chain combines TRBV9 with TRBJ2-7; 11 nucleotides line up with TRBD2. Germline V lookup: CDR1 SGDLS, CDR2 YYNGEE. This CDR3 contains 13 residues. With 3 bases clipped from V and 6 bases from J, the junction kept 2 bases outside the gene matches. CDR3 sequence: CASSAGTSGEQYF. The CDR3 region has the DNA TGTGCCAGCAGCGCCGGGACTAGCGGCGAGCAGTACTTC.

V usage is TRBV19 and J usage is TRBJ1-1; TRBD1 aligns across 11 bases. Germline loops: CDR1 LNHDA, CDR2 SQIVND (reference sequence). The trim removed 10 bases at V and 5 bases at J, leaving 6 bases unmatched. The CDR3 is 13 residues long. The CDR3 DNA is TGTGCCACCGGGACAGGGGGTGGGACTGAAGCTTTCTTT. Amino acids: CATGTGGGTEAFF.

This clonotype is termed medium-sized. This chain uses TRBV24-1 with TRBJ2-1, with D possibly TRBD1 on 5 matching bases. Trimming took 0 bases from V and 4 from J, leaving 6 bases between them. The CDR3 runs 14 residues. Germline loops: CDR1 KGHDR, CDR2 SFDVKD. The CDR3 DNA follows: TGTGCCACCAGTGATTTGGCAGGGTACAATGAGCAGTTCTTC. Its translation is CATSDLAGYNEQFF.

The sample holds many counts of this clonotype. The rearrangement links TRBV20-1 to TRBJ1-6, with D uncertain. V lost 5 bases, J lost 7 bases, and 3 bases lay in between. Germline V gene lookup returns CDR1 DFQATT and CDR2 SNEGSKA (reference sequence). CDR3 length: 10 amino acids. In nucleotides, the CDR3 is TGCAGTGCTGGGAATTCACCCCTCCACTTT. This encodes CSAGNSPLHF.

This chain joins TRBV7-9 and TRBJ2-1; TRBD1 is a possible D gene (6 bases). V was clipped by 5 bases and J by 3 bases, with 17 bases between them. Germline-derived CDR1 and CDR2 are SEHNR and FQNEAQ (reference sequence). This CDR3 is 16 amino acids long. In DNA, the CDR3 is TGTGCCAGCAGCAAAATACAGGGCGAACGCTACAATGAGCAGTTCTTC. As protein: CASSKIQGERYNEQFF.

This clonotype was seen ten or more times. The junction departs from germline at one end; a sequencing error may be responsible. This rearrangement joins TRBV6-5 to TRBJ2-1; 7 positions agree with TRBD2. The V gene's germline CDR1 is MNHEY and CDR2 SVGAGI. This CDR3 has 13 residues. In DNA, the CDR3 is TGTGCCAGCAGTTCGACTAGCTACGATGAGCAGTTCTTC. Its translation is CASSSTSYDEQFF.

This rearrangement joins TRBV10-3 to TRBJ2-5; 10 bases match TRBD1. Germline V lookup: CDR1 ENHRY, CDR2 SYGVKD. CDR3 length: 17 residues. The V gene end was trimmed by 3 bases and the J gene end by 7 bases; junction bases not matched to a gene: 14. CDR3 loop: CAISDPPTGQGFGTQYF. CDR3 in DNA: TGTGCCATCAGTGACCCACCTACGGGACAGGGGTTTGGGACCCAGTACTTC.

Many counts were recorded for this clonotype. V and J are TRBV3-1 and TRBJ2-3, with a possible D match to TRBD1 (6 bases). The germline gives CDR1 LGHDT, CDR2 YNNKEL (reference sequence). The CDR3 length is 19 residues. Trimming pared 3 bases from V and 1 base from J, leaving 23 bases between. The CDR3 is CASSHPTGSLPRGTDTQYF. The CDR3 region has the DNA TGTGCCAGCAGCCATCCGACAGGTTCCCTTCCCAGAGGCACAGATACGCAGTATTTT.

V is TRBV5-1 and J is TRBJ2-7; possible D gene TRBD2, 6 bases. The CDR3 sequence is 14 residues long. V dropped 0 bases and J dropped 12 bases, with 19 bases sitting between them. Germline CDR1 reads SGHRS; CDR2 reads YFSETQ. The CDR3 reads CASSLGAGTYEGYF. The CDR3 bases are TGCGCCAGCAGCTTGGGTGCGGGAACCTACGAGGGGTACTTC. The whole variable domain, filled in from reference TRBV5-1 and TRBJ2-7, reads KAGVTQTPRYLIKTRGQQVTLSCSPISGHRSVSWYQQTPGQGLQFLFEYFSETQRNKGNFPGRFSGRQFSNSRSEMNVSTLELGDSALYLCASSLGAGTYEGYFGPGTRLTVT.

The chain employs TRBV4-2 and TRBJ2-3; the match to TRBD2 covers 8 bases. Germline V gives CDR1 LGHNA, CDR2 YNFKEQ. The CDR3 has 19 residues. V lost 0 bases, J lost 1 base, and 12 bases stayed unmatched. This chain's CDR3 is CASSQDRGLAGYRTDTQYF. DNA for the CDR3: TGTGCCAGCAGCCAAGATCGTGGGCTAGCGGGCTACCGCACAGATACGCAGTATTTT.

There are many counts of this clonotype. The rearrangement uses TRBV25-1 and TRBJ2-1; possible D gene TRBD2, 5 bases. The CDR3 has 14 residues. Germline CDR1 reads MGHDK; CDR2 reads SYGVNS. V lost 1 base, J lost 8 bases, and 12 bases lay in between. The CDR3 spells CASSESVGEHEQFF. The CDR3 coding sequence is TGTGCCAGCAGTGAATCGGTCGGGGAGCATGAGCAGTTCTTC.

This clonotype has a handful of counts. The chain recombines TRBV27 with TRBJ1-2; D possibly corresponds to TRBD1 (5 bases). Trimming cost V 7 bases and J 4 bases, with 16 bases left between them. The CDR3 totals 14 residues. Germline V gives CDR1 MNHEY, CDR2 SMNVEV (reference sequence). The DNA for the CDR3 is TGTGCCAGCACTCGGGTAGGGGCGGGCTATGGCTACACCTTC. Translated, it gives CASTRVGAGYGYTF.